This T cell receptor beta chain appears in the sequencing data of a study of early T cells in non-severe SARS-CoV-2 infection. Across the study: Chains from this unsorted whole-blood bulk RNA could not be paired. Study-level findings and limits: The matching step, a VDJdb search, favored anti-spike CD8 responses and missed private and CD4 specificities.

Unique molecular identifiers were affixed to single, distinct cDNA molecules. Each CDR3 protein gets one entry after TCRdb re-called the 5' RACE reads with MiXCR. Altogether 75,000 to 95,000 distinct CDR3 sequences are present, over 15% being singletons, with the ten largest covering about 4.7%. Germline V gives CDR1 SGHAT, CDR2 FQDESV (reference sequence). The CDR3 sequence is 16 residues long. The V end was cut by 5 bases, the J end by 3 bases, with 18 bases between. Note on this clonotype: Antigen unknown.

This chain uses TRBV11-1 with TRBJ2-3; D possibly corresponds to TRBD2 (5 bases). The sequence was obtained from an adult who was a healthcare worker with PCR-confirmed SARS-CoV-2 infection or an uninfected control (not recorded which). This sample comprised whole blood, obtained at baseline. The CDR3 coding sequence is TGTGCCAGCAGCCCGGAGTCCGGAGGACGAACAGATACGCAGTATTTT. Protein: CASSPESGGRTDTQYF.